The 11 T cell receptor beta chains in this list originate from one sample, sequenced in a study of human T cells and chemical hapten exposure. Stated time point: pre-sensitization, week 0. Treatment specified: therapeutic diphenylcyclopropenone sensitization with weekly scalp DPC. One entry per CDR3 protein results from TCRdb running MiXCR on the RACE reads. Here the sample spans fewer than 300,000 distinct CDR3 sequences, just under 8% being singletons. Sample: whole blood, taken in connection with sensitization to the hapten diphenylcyclopropenone (DPC). The receptors stem from a young man with alopecia areata. Some clones in this sample may be carry-over from other donors' samples.

This clonotype was seen a handful of times. V is TRBV7-2 and J is TRBJ2-7, with 10 bases lining up with TRBD1. V lost 5 bases, J lost 0 bases, and 1 base stayed unmatched. The CDR3 is 14 amino acids. CDR1 is SGHTA and CDR2 is FQGNSA in the germline V gene. The CDR3 region has the DNA TGTGCCAGCAGCCGGGACAGGGGCTCCTACGAGCAGTACGTC. Its translation: CASSRDRGSYEQYV.

Of note for this clonotype: Germline and junction disagree at one end, which may indicate a read error. The chain uses TRBV28 and TRBJ1-6, with D possibly TRBD1 on 5 matching bases. The germline CDR1 and CDR2 sequences are MDHEN and SYDVKM. This CDR3 is 14 amino acids long. The CDR3 coding sequence is TGTGCCAGCCTCCAGGGAGACTATAATTCAGCCCTCCACTTT. Amino acid sequence: CASLQGDYNSALHF.

The chain joins TRBV11-2 to TRBJ2-1, with unresolved D. The CDR3 is 14 amino acids. V was clipped by 0 bases and J by 4 bases, with 7 bases between them. Germline V lookup: CDR1 SGHAT, CDR2 FQNNGV. The CDR3 is CASSLELQYNEQFF. The DNA for the CDR3 is TGTGCCAGCAGCTTAGAGTTGCAGTACAATGAGCAGTTCTTC.

This clonotype was seen a few times. The genes are TRBV3-1 and TRBJ2-7; 11 positions match TRBD2. The CDR3 is 19 amino acids. CDR1 is LGHDT and CDR2 is YNNKEL in the germline V gene (reference sequence). The V segment lost 0 bases and the J segment 1 base; nucleotides outside the gene matches: 11. Here the CDR3 reads CASSQDPPLRTSGSYEQYF. The CDR3 DNA sequence: TGTGCCAGCAGCCAAGATCCGCCCCTCCGGACTAGCGGGTCCTACGAGCAGTACTTC.

This clonotype occurred a few times. The rearrangement joins TRBV11-2 to TRBJ2-1; 10 positions agree with TRBD1. J lost 6 bases, V lost 1 base, and 12 bases had no gene match. The V gene's germline CDR1 is SGHAT and CDR2 FQNNGV. CDR3 length: 18 residues. Here the CDR3 DNA reads TGTGCCAGCAGCTTAGTATCAGGGGGACAGGGGTTTCGCAATGAGCAGTTCTTC. It yields the protein CASSLVSGGQGFRNEQFF.

V is TRBV27 and J is TRBJ1-2, with D tentatively TRBD1 (6 bases). Germline-derived CDR1 and CDR2 are MNHEY and SMNVEV (reference sequence). The CDR3 runs to 14 residues. Trimming pared 6 bases from V and 2 bases from J, leaving 13 bases between. CDR3 nucleotides: TGTGCCAGCAGGGGAATAGGGACAAACTATGGCTACACCTTC. It translates to CASRGIGTNYGYTF.

The V call is TRBV6-2 or TRBV6-3, the J call TRBJ1-5, with TRBD1 matching over 7 bases. Germline assignment: CDR1 MNHEY and CDR2 SVGEGT. V was pared by 6 bases and J by 7 bases, with 6 bases of the junction left unmatched. This CDR3 contains 13 residues. CDR3 nucleotides: TGTGCCAGCAGCCAGGGGGAAAGACAGCCCCAGCATTTT. It encodes CASSQGERQPQHF.

CDR3 DNA: TGTGCCAGCCATACTAGCACAATCACAGATACGCAGTATTTT. Residues: CASHTSTITDTQYF. The V call is TRBV6-2 or TRBV6-3, the J call TRBJ2-3; possibly TRBD2 for D (6 bases). The germline gives CDR1 MNHEY, CDR2 SVGEGT. The CDR3 loop spans 14 amino acids. The ends were cut back, 8 bases at V and 2 bases at J, with 14 bases in the middle.

The chain employs TRBV20-1 and TRBJ2-2; possibly TRBD1 for D (5 bases). The V gene lost 2 bases and the J gene lost 3 bases, with 10 bases spanning the gap. CDR1 is DFQATT, CDR2 SNEGSKA, per germline (reference sequence). The CDR3 contains 14 residues. The CDR3 here is CSARPRVDTGELFF. Here the CDR3 DNA reads TGCAGTGCTAGACCCAGGGTGGACACCGGGGAGCTGTTTTTT.

Only a few counts were recorded for this clonotype. V usage is TRBV20-1 and J usage is TRBJ2-7; TRBD2 matches at 13 bases. V shed 3 bases and J 4 bases; nucleotides not matched to a gene: 12. Germline-derived CDR1 and CDR2 are DFQATT and SNEGSKA (reference sequence). The CDR3 is made up of 17 amino acids. The CDR3 is CSARTSGGPFDMYEQYF. The CDR3 DNA reads TGCAGTGCTAGGACTAGCGGGGGGCCTTTTGATATGTACGAGCAGTACTTC.

In its sample, this clonotype was seen many times. This rearrangement joins TRBV12-3 or TRBV12-4 to TRBJ2-1; D might be TRBD2 (5 bases). The V end lost 6 bases, the J end lost 4 bases, and 7 bases lay between the germline ends. The CDR3 contains 12 residues. CDR3 region: CASRTSYNEQFF. The CDR3 bases are TGTGCCAGCAGAACTAGTTACAATGAGCAGTTCTTC.